A selection of T cell receptor beta chains follows, all from one sample in a study of T-cell reconstitution after alpha-beta-depleted transplantation in children. From the PCR reads, TCRdb called clonotypes with MiXCR, one entry per CDR3 protein. The sample shows about 170,000 distinct CDR3 sequences, around 10% of them seen only once. The sequenced sample was PBMCs, obtained before TCRalphabeta/CD19-depleted stem cell transplant. These receptors were obtained from a boy between 2 and 10 years old with acute myeloid leukemia, due to receive a stem cell transplant. Each CDR3 is given with its conserved first and last residue. A D gene is named only where the DNA matches it firmly. The size field is filled for only some rows; it gives once, few, many or a size class.

d_call j_call clone_size v_call cdr3_aa cdr3_nt
- TRBJ1-6 many TRBV20-1 CSAQYGSPLHF TGCAGTGCCCAGTACGGTTCACCCCTCCACTTT
TRBD2 TRBJ2-7 many TRBV27 CASSLRGTSGSPYEQYF TGTGCCAGCAGTTTAAGAGGGACTAGCGGGAGTCCCTACGAGCAGTACTTC
TRBD2 TRBJ2-1 many TRBV11-2 CASSQLAGAGYNEQFF TGTGCCAGCAGCCAATTAGCGGGAGCTGGGTACAATGAGCAGTTCTTC
- TRBJ1-2 many TRBV10-3 CAISDQGYGYTF TGTGCCATCAGTGACCAGGGCTATGGCTACACCTTC
TRBD1 TRBJ1-5 many TRBV20-1 CSASGQGLSNQPQHF TGCAGTGCCTCGGGACAGGGGCTAAGCAATCAGCCCCAGCATTTT
- TRBJ2-1 many TRBV12-3/TRBV12-4 CASSPGGQVNYF TGTGCCAGCAGTCCCGGAGGGCAGGTAAATTACTTC
TRBD1 TRBJ1-2 many TRBV6-1 CASSRGGQPKNYGYTF TGTGCCAGCAGTCGAGGGGGACAGCCAAAAAACTATGGCTACACCTTC
- TRBJ2-1 many TRBV5-1 CASSLAGGKNEQFF TGCGCCAGCAGCTTGGCTGGCGGGAAGAATGAGCAGTTCTTC
TRBD1 TRBJ1-1 many TRBV12-3/TRBV12-4 CASSSTGVNTEAFF TGTGCCAGCAGTTCAACAGGGGTGAACACTGAAGCTTTCTTT
- TRBJ2-1 many TRBV6-5 CASSYSKEGYNEQFF TGTGCCAGCAGTTACTCGAAAGAGGGTTACAATGAGCAGTTCTTC
- TRBJ2-6 many TRBV5-1 CASSLIEAGANVLTF TGCGCCAGCAGCTTGATCGAAGCTGGGGCCAACGTCCTGACTTTC
TRBD2 TRBJ2-5 - TRBV20-1 CSATGTSGFFQETQYF TGCAGTGCTACCGGGACTAGCGGGTTCTTTCAAGAGACCCAGTACTTC
TRBD2 TRBJ2-4 many TRBV15 CATSSSGDYAKNIQYF TGTGCCACCAGCAGTAGCGGGGATTATGCCAAAAACATTCAGTACTTC
- TRBJ2-4 many TRBV20-1 CSARETSGGGVAKNIQYF TGCAGTGCTAGAGAGACGTCAGGTGGAGGGGTAGCCAAAAACATTCAGTACTTC
- TRBJ1-1 many TRBV29-1 CSVSGTPNTEAFF TGCAGCGTTTCGGGGACCCCCAACACTGAAGCTTTCTTT
TRBD1 TRBJ1-1 many TRBV5-1 CASSLNRGPEAFF TGCGCCAGCAGCTTAAACAGGGGTCCTGAAGCTTTCTTT
- TRBJ2-1 many TRBV7-9 CASSSSRTGDSYNEQFF TGTGCCAGCAGCTCAAGTCGGACGGGAGACTCTTACAATGAGCAGTTCTTC
- TRBJ1-6 many TRBV5-1 CASSLDLLGDGVRSPLHF TGCGCCAGCAGCTTGGATCTTCTGGGGGACGGCGTGAGATCACCCCTCCACTTT
- TRBJ2-7 many TRBV7-8 CASSLEFLRDTEQYF TGTGCCAGCAGCTTAGAATTTTTGAGGGACACCGAGCAGTACTTC
- TRBJ1-1 many TRBV20-1 CSAIYGANTEAFF TGCAGTGCTATTTACGGGGCGAACACTGAAGCTTTCTTT
- TRBJ2-4 many TRBV29-1 CSVDYRDGKGENIQYF TGCAGCGTTGATTACCGGGACGGTAAAGGAGAAAACATTCAGTACTTC
TRBD1 TRBJ1-1 many TRBV7-3 CASSPGTGGVGTEAFF TGTGCCAGCAGCCCCGGGACAGGGGGGGTTGGTACTGAAGCTTTCTTT
TRBD2 TRBJ2-1 many TRBV20-1 CSAGLAGDDEQFF TGCAGTGCCGGACTAGCGGGAGACGATGAGCAGTTCTTC
- TRBJ2-3 many TRBV5-1 CASSAVTDTQYF TGCGCCAGCAGCGCCGTCACAGATACGCAGTATTTT
TRBD2 TRBJ2-1 many TRBV20-1 CSATAGLAGNEQFF TGCAGTGCCACTGCAGGACTAGCCGGCAATGAGCAGTTCTTC
- TRBJ2-2 many TRBV4-2 CASSQESSTGELFF TGTGCCAGCAGCCAAGAGTCGAGCACCGGGGAGCTGTTTTTT
- TRBJ2-3 many TRBV5-1 CASSIRDPGPDTQYF TGCGCCAGCAGCATTCGGGACCCGGGGCCTGATACGCAGTATTTT
TRBD1 TRBJ2-7 many TRBV12-3/TRBV12-4 CASSPGQDRSYEQYF TGTGCCAGCAGCCCGGGACAGGACCGCTCCTACGAGCAGTACTTC
TRBD2 TRBJ2-1 - TRBV30 CAWSVGGVSYNEQFF TGTGCCTGGAGTGTGGGGGGGGTCTCCTACAATGAGCAGTTCTTC
- TRBJ2-1 many TRBV12-3/TRBV12-4 CASSLGACSYNEQFF TGTGCCAGCAGTTTAGGGGCATGCTCCTACAATGAGCAGTTCTTC
- TRBJ2-1 many TRBV4-1 CASSQAPEGVNEQFF TGCGCCAGCAGCCAAGCTCCCGAGGGAGTGAATGAGCAGTTCTTC
TRBD2 TRBJ2-2 many TRBV29-1 CSVAGVASGTFYPNTGELFF TGCAGCGTTGCCGGTGTGGCTAGCGGAACCTTCTACCCGAACACCGGGGAGCTGTTTTTT
- TRBJ1-3 many TRBV20-1 CSARGQNGNTIYF TGCAGTGCTAGAGGACAGAATGGAAACACCATATATTTT
- TRBJ1-2 many TRBV6-1 CASSDTGRGYTF TGTGCCAGCAGTGATACGGGCCGCGGCTACACCTTC
- TRBJ2-1 many TRBV5-1 CASSLEVSTRTKVF TGCGCCAGCAGCTTGGAGGTTTCTACCCGAACGAAGGTCTTC
TRBD2 TRBJ2-3 - TRBV6-1 CASSPIFSGGTDTQYF TGTGCCAGCAGCCCTATTTTTAGCGGGGGGACAGATACGCAGTATTTT
TRBD2 TRBJ2-3 many TRBV4-1 CASSQSSGLLTDTQYF TGCGCCAGCAGCCAATCTAGCGGGCTACTCACAGATACGCAGTATTTT
TRBD1 TRBJ2-7 few TRBV11-3 CASSLGQGPYEQYF TGTGCCAGCAGCTTGGGACAGGGCCCCTACGAGCAGTACTTC
- TRBJ2-1 many TRBV15 CATSRVVGEQFF TGTGCCACCAGCAGAGTAGTAGGTGAGCAGTTCTTC
- TRBJ1-4 many TRBV5-1 CASSLQGTATNEKLFF TGCGCCAGCAGCTTGCAGGGCACCGCAACTAATGAAAAACTGTTTTTT
- TRBJ2-3 many TRBV18 CASSPPGQAEDTQYF TGTGCCAGCTCACCACCGGGACAAGCTGAAGATACGCAGTATTTT
- TRBJ2-2 many TRBV5-1 CASSLAQGPKGTGELFF TGCGCCAGCAGCTTGGCCCAGGGACCGAAGGGCACCGGGGAGCTGTTTTTT
TRBD1 TRBJ1-6 many TRBV5-1 CASSMTGGYNSPLHF TGCGCCAGCAGCATGACAGGGGGCTATAATTCACCCCTCCACTTT
- TRBJ1-5 many TRBV12-3/TRBV12-4 CASSILQGSRHF TGTGCCAGCAGTATATTACAGGGCTCTCGGCATTTT
TRBD2 TRBJ2-1 many TRBV20-1 CSARGTSGSENEQFF TGCAGTGCTAGGGGAACTAGCGGGAGTGAAAATGAGCAGTTCTTC